This is a list of T cell receptor beta chains from one sample in a study of T cell responses to AZD1222 COVID-19 vaccine. Clones were read by immunoSEQ multiplex PCR, and TCRdb kept only the in-frame ones, dropping some. The data contain 90,000 to 130,000 clones, 70% to 90% of them seen just once; the ten biggest clones take up more than 14%. The sequencing used peripheral blood, collected 28 days after the second AZD1222 dose. These receptors were obtained from an adult who received the AZD1222 COVID-19 vaccine. Each CDR3 is given with its conserved first and last residue. Fields, in order: D gene, J gene, clone size, V gene, CDR3 DNA, CDR3 protein. A D gene is named only where the DNA matches it firmly. Size is stated for part of the rows, as once, few or many counts, or as a class when the clone is expanded.

>.|TRBJ1-1|.|TRBV7-6
TGTGCCAGCAGCTTACAAGAGGGCTTAGTGAACACTGAAGCTTTCTTT
CASSLQEGLVNTEAFF
>.|TRBJ1-3|once|TRBV5-1
TGCGCCAGCAGCCCCGGCCAGAGTGGAAACACCATATATTTT
CASSPGQSGNTIYF
>.|TRBJ1-1|.|TRBV18
TGTGCCAGCTCACCTAGGCCGCAGGGGCCCGGCACTGAAGCTTTCTTT
CASSPRPQGPGTEAFF
>.|TRBJ1-6|many|TRBV30
TGTGCCTGGAGTGCTACTCACAGAAGCTCCTATAATTCACCCCTCCACTTT
CAWSATHRSSYNSPLHF
>TRBD2|TRBJ2-1|.|TRBV5-1
TGCGCCAGCAGCTTGCGGGATGGAACGGGGGGGCCCTACAATGAGCAGTTCTTC
CASSLRDGTGGPYNEQFF
>.|TRBJ1-1|.|TRBV20-1
TGCAGTGCTAGTGGGACCCCCGAGAGGAACACTGAAGCTTTCTTT
CSASGTPERNTEAFF
>TRBD2|TRBJ2-5|.|TRBV5-6
TGTGCCAGCAGCCGCGGGGGACCACAAGAGACCCAGTACTTC
CASSRGGPQETQYF
>.|TRBJ1-2|.|TRBV5-1
TGCGCCAGCGGTCCGGGGGACTATGGCTACACCTTC
CASGPGDYGYTF
>.|TRBJ1-2|.|TRBV27
TGTGCCAGCAGTTTGAGGGGCGGATATGGCTACACCTTC
CASSLRGGYGYTF
>TRBD2|TRBJ2-5|.|TRBV5-1
TGCGCCAGCAGCGGGACTAGCGGGGGCCTGCAGGGGACCCAGTACTTC
CASSGTSGGLQGTQYF